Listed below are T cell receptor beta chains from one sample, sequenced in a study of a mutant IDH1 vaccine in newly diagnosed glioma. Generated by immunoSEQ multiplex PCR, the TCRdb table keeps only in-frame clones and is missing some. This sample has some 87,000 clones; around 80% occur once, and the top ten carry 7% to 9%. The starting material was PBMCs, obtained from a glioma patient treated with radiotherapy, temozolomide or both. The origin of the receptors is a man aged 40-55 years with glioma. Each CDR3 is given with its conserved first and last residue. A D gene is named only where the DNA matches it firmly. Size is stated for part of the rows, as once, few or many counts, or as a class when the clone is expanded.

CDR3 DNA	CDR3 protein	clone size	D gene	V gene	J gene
TGTGCCAGCAGCGTCGGGACTAACAACAATGAGCAGTTCTTC	CASSVGTNNNEQFF	NA	TRBD2	TRBV2	TRBJ2-1
TGTGCCAGCAGCTTTACCGCGGCAGCGACATACTCCTACGAGCAGTACTTC	CASSFTAAATYSYEQYF	once	NA	TRBV5-5	TRBJ2-7
TGTGCCAGCAGCCAAGTTGACAGCTTGAACACTGAAGCTTTCTTT	CASSQVDSLNTEAFF	few	NA	TRBV14	TRBJ1-1
TGCAGTGCTGCGGGATTAGGGACCCAGTACTTC	CSAAGLGTQYF	NA	NA	TRBV20-1	TRBJ2-5
TGTGCCAGCAGCTCCGGACGGAACACCGGGGAGCTGTTTTTT	CASSSGRNTGELFF	few	NA	TRBV7-9	TRBJ2-2
TGTGCCAGCAGCTTCACAGGGTTTGGAAACACCATATATTTT	CASSFTGFGNTIYF	NA	NA	TRBV7-2	TRBJ1-3
TGTGCCAGCAGTAGAGCCGGGGCCTCCTATGGCTACACCTTC	CASSRAGASYGYTF	NA	NA	TRBV27	TRBJ1-2
TGTGCCAGCAGCTTAGTCGGGGGCGGGAACACTGAAGCTTTCTTT	CASSLVGGGNTEAFF	NA	NA	TRBV7-2	TRBJ1-1
TGTGCCAGCAGAGACGGACCTCAGGGTACGCAGTATTTT	CASRDGPQGTQYF	NA	NA	TRBV6-5	TRBJ2-3
TGTGCCAGCAGTCCTCGGGGAGCCACCGGGGAGCTGTTTTTT	CASSPRGATGELFF	once	NA	TRBV27	TRBJ2-2
TGTGCCATAGCGTCTTGGCGGGGGTCCTACAATGAGCAGTTCTTC	CAIASWRGSYNEQFF	NA	TRBD2	TRBV6-1	TRBJ2-1
TGTGCCAGCAGTCCAAACGGGGGAGGGACAGCTTATTTCCACGAGCAGTACTTC	CASSPNGGGTAYFHEQYF	NA	NA	TRBV27	TRBJ2-7
TGTGCCAGCAGCTTAAGGACAGGCACTAACTATGGCTACACCTTC	CASSLRTGTNYGYTF	NA	TRBD1	TRBV7-2	TRBJ1-2
TGTGCCAGCAGCGGAGGTCGGACAGGGGGCTACGAGCAGTACTTC	CASSGGRTGGYEQYF	few	TRBD1	TRBV7-2	TRBJ2-7
TGTGCCAGTAGTATAGAGGACAGTCTAGATACGCAGTATTTT	CASSIEDSLDTQYF	NA	NA	TRBV19	TRBJ2-3
TGTGCCAGCAGCCGAAGCGGGAGCGGGTCCTACAATGAGCAGTTCTTC	CASSRSGSGSYNEQFF	once	TRBD2	TRBV28	TRBJ2-1
TGTGCCAGCAGCTCGGACCTTTTTGGTGAAGCTTTCTTT	CASSSDLFGEAFF	NA	NA	TRBV7-9	TRBJ1-1
TGTGCCAGCAGCCCTCGACAGGGGGTAGCTTTCTTT	CASSPRQGVAFF	NA	TRBD1	TRBV7-2	TRBJ1-1
TGTGCCAGCAGCTTGTTAAGGAGCACAGATACGCAGTATTTT	CASSLLRSTDTQYF	few	NA	TRBV7-2	TRBJ2-3
TGCAGCGTTGAAGTGGCCAGGTTTGGCGGGGAGCTGTTTTTT	CSVEVARFGGELFF	NA	NA	TRBV29-1	TRBJ2-2
TGTGCCAGCACTCCCGGGGGGGGTTTCGGCATGAACACTGAAGCTTTCTTT	CASTPGGGFGMNTEAFF	NA	NA	TRBV25-1	TRBJ1-1
TGTGCCAGCAGTAACGTGGGCTCTGGGGCCAACGTCCTGACTTTC	CASSNVGSGANVLTF	once	NA	TRBV28	TRBJ2-6
TGTGCCAGCAGCGCCACACAGGGCCGCACAGATACGCAGTATTTT	CASSATQGRTDTQYF	few	NA	TRBV9	TRBJ2-3
TGTGCCAGCAGCTTTTACCAGGCTGGCTCCTACGAGCAGTACTTC	CASSFYQAGSYEQYF	NA	NA	TRBV7-2	TRBJ2-7
TGTGCCAGCTCACCGAAGGACGCGGCCGTCGACGGCTACACCTTC	CASSPKDAAVDGYTF	NA	NA	TRBV18	TRBJ1-2
TGTGCCAGCAGTTACTCGCACCGCACAGATACGCAGTATTTT	CASSYSHRTDTQYF	NA	NA	TRBV6-5	TRBJ2-3
TGTGCCAGCAACCCAGGGGGAAACGGCATTCAGTACTTC	CASNPGGNGIQYF	few	TRBD1	TRBV7-2	TRBJ2-4
TGTGCCAGCAGCTCGGGACTAGATAATTCACCCCTCCACTTT	CASSSGLDNSPLHF	NA	NA	TRBV7-9	TRBJ1-6
TGTGCCAGCAGTCGGCCAAGCCCCTCCTACGAGCAGTACTTC	CASSRPSPSYEQYF	once	NA	TRBV28	TRBJ2-7
TGCGCCAGCAGCCAAGTCTTCGCAGGGTCCTACGAGCAGTACTTC	CASSQVFAGSYEQYF	NA	NA	TRBV4-3	TRBJ2-7
TGTGCCTGGAGTGTAAGGGGTAGGGGTGATAGGGAGCAGTACTTC	CAWSVRGRGDREQYF	NA	NA	TRBV30	TRBJ2-7
TGTGCCAGTAGTATAGCCCAGATTCGTGGCTACACCTTC	CASSIAQIRGYTF	NA	NA	TRBV19	TRBJ1-2
TGTGCCAGCAGTTTCCGAACGACGGGTAACTATGGCTACACCTTC	CASSFRTTGNYGYTF	NA	NA	TRBV27	TRBJ1-2